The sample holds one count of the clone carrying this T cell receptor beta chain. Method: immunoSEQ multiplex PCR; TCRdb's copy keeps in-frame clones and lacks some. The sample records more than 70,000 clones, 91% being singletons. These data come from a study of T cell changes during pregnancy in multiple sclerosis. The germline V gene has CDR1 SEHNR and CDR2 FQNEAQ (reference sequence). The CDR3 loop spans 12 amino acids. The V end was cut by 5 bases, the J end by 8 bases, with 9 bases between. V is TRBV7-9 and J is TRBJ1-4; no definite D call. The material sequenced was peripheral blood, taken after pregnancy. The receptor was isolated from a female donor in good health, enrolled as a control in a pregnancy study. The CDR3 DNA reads TGTGCCAGCAGCACACGGGGAGAAAAACTGTTTTTT. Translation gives CASSTRGEKLFF.